What follows are 13 T cell receptor beta chains derived from one specimen sequenced in a study of blood T cell repertoires in COVID-19. Libraries were prepared by immunoSEQ multiplex PCR; TCRdb keeps only in-frame clonotypes and omits some of them. This sample has around 160,000 clones, with roughly 79% found just once. Input material: peripheral blood. All receptors come from a human donor with acute or convalescent COVID-19. The donor label of this sample is uncertain.

A single count supports this clone. The chain employs TRBV6-5 and TRBJ2-1; D not resolved. The CDR3 contains 11 residues. CDR1 and CDR2 (germline): MNHEY, SVGAGI. V lost 5 bases, J lost 6 bases, and 5 bases lay in between. CDR3 DNA sequence: TGTGCCAGCAGTCAAATCAATGAGCAGTTCTTC. This codes for CASSQINEQFF.

The chain joins TRBV2 to TRBJ2-5; D ambiguous. The CDR3 consists of 14 residues. Germline V gene data show CDR1 as SNHLY and CDR2 as FYNNEI. Deletions cut 6 bases from V and 0 bases from J, with 11 bases between. The CDR3: CASSLEQYQETQYF. The CDR3, as DNA: TGTGCCAGCAGCCTCGAGCAATACCAAGAGACCCAGTACTTC.

The V call is TRBV18, the J call TRBJ2-2; 11 bases line up with TRBD2. V was clipped by 9 bases and J by 2 bases; unmatched bases: 8. The germline gives CDR1 KGHSH, CDR2 LQKENI. The CDR3 sequence is 16 residues long. The CDR3 DNA is TGTGCCAGTTCGCGACTAGCGGGGCCCAACACCGGGGAGCTGTTTTTT. Protein sequence: CASSRLAGPNTGELFF.

J is TRBJ2-1 and V is TRBV19; D possibly corresponds to TRBD1 (6 bases). Looked up from germline, CDR1 is LNHDA and CDR2 is SQIVND (reference sequence). The CDR3 spans 11 residues. V shed 6 bases and J shed 7 bases, with 7 bases lying between them. CDR3 region: CASRDRNEQFF. CDR3 sequence (DNA): TGTGCCAGTAGGGACAGAAATGAGCAGTTCTTC.

At least ten counts were recorded for this clone. This rearrangement joins TRBV15 to TRBJ1-5, with D possibly being TRBD1 (6 bases). Trimming took 3 bases from V and 6 from J, leaving 12 bases between them. Looked up from germline, CDR1 is LNHNV and CDR2 is YYDKDF (reference sequence). The CDR3 spans 14 residues. The CDR3 protein is CATSSHRDGQPQHF. The CDR3 DNA reads TGTGCCACCAGCAGTCACAGGGACGGTCAGCCCCAGCATTTT.

This chain links TRBV19 with TRBJ1-2, with 8 positions matching TRBD1. Germline CDR1 and CDR2: LNHDA and SQIVND (reference sequence). Germline trimming cut 3 bases from V and 5 bases from J; bases unmatched to any gene: 2. CDR3 length equals 13 residues. The CDR3 DNA is TGTGCCAGTAGTATCCGGACAGGGTATGGCTACACCTTC. The encoded protein is CASSIRTGYGYTF.

This chain connects TRBV11-2 to TRBJ2-1, with D possibly being TRBD2 (6 bases). The V gene lost 5 bases and the J gene lost 6 bases, with 23 bases spanning the gap. Germline lookup yields CDR1 SGHAT and CDR2 FQNNGV. This CDR3 region has 17 residues. The CDR3 DNA reads TGTGCCAGCAGCCCCTTGGGCCCTAGCGCGGGTAGCAATGAGCAGTTCTTC. Translating gives CASSPLGPSAGSNEQFF.

This chain connects TRBV5-4 to TRBJ2-1; TRBD1 might be the D (5 bases). V dropped 1 base and J dropped 1 base, with 9 bases sitting between them. CDR3 length: 15 amino acids. The germline V gene encodes CDR1 SGHNT and CDR2 YYREEE (reference sequence). CDR3 loop: CASSLPRVSYNEQFF. CDR3 nucleotide sequence: TGTGCCAGCAGCTTGCCCAGGGTGTCCTACAATGAGCAGTTCTTC. The complete variable domain, with remaining parts taken from reference TRBV5-4 and TRBJ2-1, reads ETGVTQSPTHLIKTRGQQVTLRCSSQSGHNTVSWYQQALGQGPQFIFQYYREEENGRGNFPPRFSGLQFPNYSSELNVNALELDDSALYLCASSLPRVSYNEQFFGPGTRLTVL.

This clone came up once. The J gene is TRBJ1-1, the V gene TRBV3-1 (or the pseudogene TRBV3-2), with D maybe TRBD1 (6 bases). Trimming left V 4 bases short and J 1 base short, with 13 bases between. The CDR3 covers 15 residues. CDR1 and CDR2 (germline): LGHDT, YNNKEL (reference sequence). CDR3 nucleotides: TGTGCCAGCAGCCTCGGCCGGACAGCGAACACTGAAGCTTTCTTT. As protein: CASSLGRTANTEAFF.

The gene calls are TRBV6-5 and TRBJ2-7; 7 positions match TRBD1. V gave up 7 bases and J gave up 5 bases; unmatched junction bases: 8. Per the germline V gene, CDR1 is MNHEY and CDR2 is SVGAGI. This CDR3 is 13 amino acids long. CDR3 sequence: CASNPTGTDEQYF. CDR3 nucleotide sequence: TGTGCCAGCAACCCGACAGGGACCGACGAGCAGTACTTC.

V usage is TRBV2 and J usage is TRBJ1-5, with 9 bases fitting TRBD1. Germline V gene lookup returns CDR1 SNHLY and CDR2 FYNNEI. The CDR3 loop spans 14 amino acids. Germline trimming cut 5 bases from V and 2 bases from J; bases unmatched to any gene: 1. Here the CDR3 reads CASSWTGGNQPQHF. The CDR3 DNA reads TGTGCCAGCAGTTGGACAGGGGGCAATCAGCCCCAGCATTTT.

The rearrangement uses TRBV3-1 (or the pseudogene TRBV3-2) and TRBJ2-3; D may be TRBD2 (6 bases). Trimming removed 0 bases at V and 5 bases at J, with 15 bases between. This CDR3 has 16 residues. Germline CDR1 is LGHDT and CDR2 is YNNKEL (reference sequence). DNA for the CDR3: TGTGCCAGCAGCCAAGACTATACAGTGGAGGGAGATACGCAGTATTTT. Residues: CASSQDYTVEGDTQYF.

The chain uses TRBV3-1 (or the pseudogene TRBV3-2) and TRBJ1-3, with 7 positions matching TRBD1. Germline CDR1 reads LGHDT; CDR2 reads YNNKEL (reference sequence). V trimming: 2 bases; J trimming: 0 bases; junction bases outside the gene matches: 4. The length of the CDR3 is 16 residues. The CDR3 is CASSQYGTASGNTIYF. The CDR3 nucleotides read TGTGCCAGCAGCCAATACGGGACAGCCTCTGGAAACACCATATATTTT.